This T cell receptor (beta chain) was observed in a study of T cell responses to AZD1222 COVID-19 vaccine. Germline CDR1 is SGHTA and CDR2 is FQGTGA. The V and J ends lost 6 bases and 6 bases respectively, with 17 bases between them. The CDR3 runs 14 residues. General study findings and limits: Most donors were white British and more were female, and clonal diversity was possibly underestimated. Repertoires in all cases were sampled only once the peak T cell response had passed. Nearly half of spike-specific TCRs reportedly target unmutated variant regions. Vaccine-related CD4 TCRs covered spike, predominating at 160-218 and 743-854.

In this sample, this clone turned up a few times. Its antigen is currently unknown. Profiled with immunoSEQ multiplex PCR; TCRdb holds only in-frame clones, not every one. The sample consists of 150,000 to 200,000 clones, approximately 90% of them appearing once. This chain links TRBV7-3 with TRBJ1-2, with a possible D match to TRBD1 (5 bases). Sequenced here: peripheral blood, sampled 28 days after the second dose of the MenACWY control vaccine. The receptor was isolated from an adult who received the MenACWY meningococcal vaccine as a control. The CDR3 spells CASSRGGIDDGYTF. As DNA, the CDR3 is TGTGCCAGCAGTCGTGGGGGAATAGATGATGGCTACACCTTC.